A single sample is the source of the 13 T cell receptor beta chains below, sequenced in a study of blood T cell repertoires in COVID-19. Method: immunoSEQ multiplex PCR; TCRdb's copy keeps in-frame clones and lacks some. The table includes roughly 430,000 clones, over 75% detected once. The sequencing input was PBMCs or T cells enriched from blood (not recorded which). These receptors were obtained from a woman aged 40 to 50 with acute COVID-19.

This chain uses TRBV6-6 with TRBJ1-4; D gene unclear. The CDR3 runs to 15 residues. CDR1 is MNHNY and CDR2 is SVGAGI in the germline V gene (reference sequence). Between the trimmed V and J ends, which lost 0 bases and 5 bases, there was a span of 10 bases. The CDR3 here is CASSYSALPNEKLFF. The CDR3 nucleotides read TGTGCCAGCAGTTACTCTGCGCTCCCCAATGAAAAACTGTTTTTT.

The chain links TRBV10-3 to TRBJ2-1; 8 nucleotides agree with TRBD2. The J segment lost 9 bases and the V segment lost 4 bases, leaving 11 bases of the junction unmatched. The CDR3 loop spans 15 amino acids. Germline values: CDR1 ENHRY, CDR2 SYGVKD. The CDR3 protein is CAISGSELAGGEQFF. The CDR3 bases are TGTGCCATCAGTGGTAGCGAGCTAGCGGGCGGTGAGCAGTTCTTC.

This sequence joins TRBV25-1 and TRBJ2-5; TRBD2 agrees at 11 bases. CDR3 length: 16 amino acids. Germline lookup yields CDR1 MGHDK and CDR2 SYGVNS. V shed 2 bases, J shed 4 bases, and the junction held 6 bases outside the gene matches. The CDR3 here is CASSEALAGGLETQYF. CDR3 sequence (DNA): TGTGCCAGCAGTGAAGCTTTAGCGGGGGGGCTAGAGACCCAGTACTTC.

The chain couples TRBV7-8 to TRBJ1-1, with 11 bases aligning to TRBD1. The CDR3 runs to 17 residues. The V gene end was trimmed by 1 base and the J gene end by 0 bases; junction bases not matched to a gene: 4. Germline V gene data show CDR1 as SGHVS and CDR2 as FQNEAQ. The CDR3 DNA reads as TGTGCCAGCAGCTTAGGGACAGGGGGCCGGTTGAACACTGAAGCTTTCTTT. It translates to CASSLGTGGRLNTEAFF.

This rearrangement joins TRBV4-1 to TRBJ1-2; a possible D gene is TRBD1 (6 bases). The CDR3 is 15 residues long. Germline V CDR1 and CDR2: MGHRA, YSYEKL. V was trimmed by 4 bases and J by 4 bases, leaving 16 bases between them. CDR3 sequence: CASSRETGRTYGYTF. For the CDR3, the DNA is TGCGCCAGCAGCCGGGAGACAGGTAGGACCTATGGCTACACCTTC.

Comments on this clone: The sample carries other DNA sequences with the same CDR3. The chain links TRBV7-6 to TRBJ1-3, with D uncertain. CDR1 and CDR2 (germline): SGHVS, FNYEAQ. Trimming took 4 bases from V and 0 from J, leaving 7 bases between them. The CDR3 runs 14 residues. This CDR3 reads CASSSGGSGNTIYF. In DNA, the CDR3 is TGTGCCAGCAGCTCGGGAGGCTCTGGAAACACCATATATTTT.

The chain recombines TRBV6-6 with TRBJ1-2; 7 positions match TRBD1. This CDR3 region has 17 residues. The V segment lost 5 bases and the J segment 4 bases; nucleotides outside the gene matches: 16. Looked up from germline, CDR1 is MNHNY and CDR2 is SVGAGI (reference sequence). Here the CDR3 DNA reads TGTGCCAGCAGTCTAGGCCCTCTGAGGCAGGGGGTCTATGGCTACACCTTC. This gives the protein CASSLGPLRQGVYGYTF.

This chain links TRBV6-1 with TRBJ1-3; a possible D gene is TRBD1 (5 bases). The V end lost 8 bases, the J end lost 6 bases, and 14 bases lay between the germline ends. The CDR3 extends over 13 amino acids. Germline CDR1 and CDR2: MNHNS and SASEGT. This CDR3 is CASLGVGENTIYF. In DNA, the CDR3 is TGTGCCAGCCTAGGGGTTGGTGAAAACACCATATATTTT.

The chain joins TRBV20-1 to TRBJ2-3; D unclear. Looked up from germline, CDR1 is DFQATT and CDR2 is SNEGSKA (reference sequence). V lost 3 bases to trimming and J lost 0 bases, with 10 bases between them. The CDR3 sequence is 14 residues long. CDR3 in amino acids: CSASYRQSTDTQYF. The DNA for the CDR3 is TGCAGTGCTAGTTACAGACAAAGCACAGATACGCAGTATTTT.

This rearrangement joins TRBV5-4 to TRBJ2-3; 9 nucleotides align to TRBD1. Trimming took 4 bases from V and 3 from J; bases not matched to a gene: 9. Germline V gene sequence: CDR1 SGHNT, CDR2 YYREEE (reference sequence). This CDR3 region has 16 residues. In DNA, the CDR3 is TGTGCCAGCAGCGGCGGAACAGGGGGCCCGACAGATACGCAGTATTTT. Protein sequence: CASSGGTGGPTDTQYF.

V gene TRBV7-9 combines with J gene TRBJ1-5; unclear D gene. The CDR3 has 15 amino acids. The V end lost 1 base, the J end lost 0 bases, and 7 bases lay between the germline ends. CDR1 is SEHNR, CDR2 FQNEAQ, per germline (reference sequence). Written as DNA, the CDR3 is TGTGCCAGCAGCTTAGATACCAGTAGCAATCAGCCCCAGCATTTT. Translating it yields CASSLDTSSNQPQHF.

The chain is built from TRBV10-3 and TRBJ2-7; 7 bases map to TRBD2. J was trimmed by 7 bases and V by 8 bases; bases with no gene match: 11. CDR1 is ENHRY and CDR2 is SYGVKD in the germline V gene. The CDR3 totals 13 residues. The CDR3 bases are TGTGCCATCGGGGGACTACCCAAGGAAGAGCAGTACTTC. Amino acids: CAIGGLPKEEQYF.

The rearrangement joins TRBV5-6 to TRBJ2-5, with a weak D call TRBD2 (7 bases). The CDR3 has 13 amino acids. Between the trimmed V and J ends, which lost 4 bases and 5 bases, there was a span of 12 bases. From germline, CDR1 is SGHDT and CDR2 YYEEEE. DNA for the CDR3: TGTGCCAGCAGCAAGGGGGGAGGGGAGACCCAGTACTTC. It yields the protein CASSKGGGETQYF. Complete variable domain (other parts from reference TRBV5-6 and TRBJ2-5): DAGVTQSPTHLIKTRGQQVTLRCSPKSGHDTVSWYQQALGQGPQFIFQYYEEEERQRGNFPDRFSGHQFPNYSSELNVNALLLGDSALYLCASSKGGGETQYFGPGTRLLVL.